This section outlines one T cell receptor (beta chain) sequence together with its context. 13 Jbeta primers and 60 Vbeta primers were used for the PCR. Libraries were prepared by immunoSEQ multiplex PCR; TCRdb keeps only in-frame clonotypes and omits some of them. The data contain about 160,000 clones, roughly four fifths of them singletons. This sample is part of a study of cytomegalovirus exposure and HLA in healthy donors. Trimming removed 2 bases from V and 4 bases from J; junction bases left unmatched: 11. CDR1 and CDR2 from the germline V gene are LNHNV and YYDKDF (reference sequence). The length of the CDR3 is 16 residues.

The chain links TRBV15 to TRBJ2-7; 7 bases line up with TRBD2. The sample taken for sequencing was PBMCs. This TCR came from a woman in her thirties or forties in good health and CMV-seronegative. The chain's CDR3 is CATSRKSLGRGYEQYF. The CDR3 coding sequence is TGTGCCACCAGCAGAAAATCCCTTGGGAGGGGTTACGAGCAGTACTTC.